This paragraph reports one T cell receptor beta chain. This sample stems from a study of blood T cell repertoires in COVID-19. The Seattle patients joined while their infection was active and were tracked longitudinally afterward. Original processing methods: Counts of nucleated cells, estimated from reference gene primer amplification, were obtained. The assay was immunoSEQ multiplex PCR, and TCRdb's table has in-frame clones only and misses some. D and trimming come from the DNA, and the V and J calls and clone size come from that table. The sample records under 45,000 clones, 81% being singletons. This CDR3 spans 17 amino acids. Trimming removed 4 bases from V and 4 bases from J, with 19 bases in between. CDR1 is MNHEY, CDR2 SVGEGT, per germline.

Sequencing was performed on peripheral blood. The chain is built from TRBV6-2 or TRBV6-3 and TRBJ2-2, with a tentative D call TRBD1 (5 bases). The source is a man between 65 and 85 years old with COVID-19, enrolled during active disease. The CDR3 coding sequence is TGTGCCAGCAGTTCGGCAGACAGATTGTTTGGCACCGGGGAGCTGTTTTTT. It yields the protein CASSSADRLFGTGELFF.